Included here is one TCR beta chain sequence, with context. Antigen specificity is unknown. Study donors comprised healthy, HIV-negative adults devoid of recent acute infection or vaccination. Over several immunoSEQ plates, each subset's genomic DNA was distributed in even portions. Clones were read by immunoSEQ multiplex PCR, and TCRdb kept only the in-frame ones, dropping some. The sample has about 690,000 clones; roughly 91% are singletons. This sample is drawn from a study of shared clonotypes between healthy human individuals. Study findings and constraints: Relative to their counterparts shared across all four donors, non-shared clonotypes exhibited diminished generation probabilities.

The V and J ends lost 3 bases and 5 bases, in that order; junction bases with no gene match: 10. Germline V gene data show CDR1 as SGHRS and CDR2 as YFSETQ. This CDR3 has 17 amino acids. The rearrangement links TRBV5-1 to TRBJ2-5, with 13 bases fitting TRBD2. The receptor's source is a man aged 18 to 29 in good health. Some clones in this sample may be carry-over from other donors' samples. The specimen was memory CD8+ T cells from PBMCs. Subset noted: CD45RO+ cells pooled with CCR7-negative TemRA cells. The CDR3, as DNA: TGCGCCAGCAGCTCCTTACTAGCGGGAGGGAGGATTGAGACCCAGTACTTC. Amino acid sequence: CASSSLLAGGRIETQYF.